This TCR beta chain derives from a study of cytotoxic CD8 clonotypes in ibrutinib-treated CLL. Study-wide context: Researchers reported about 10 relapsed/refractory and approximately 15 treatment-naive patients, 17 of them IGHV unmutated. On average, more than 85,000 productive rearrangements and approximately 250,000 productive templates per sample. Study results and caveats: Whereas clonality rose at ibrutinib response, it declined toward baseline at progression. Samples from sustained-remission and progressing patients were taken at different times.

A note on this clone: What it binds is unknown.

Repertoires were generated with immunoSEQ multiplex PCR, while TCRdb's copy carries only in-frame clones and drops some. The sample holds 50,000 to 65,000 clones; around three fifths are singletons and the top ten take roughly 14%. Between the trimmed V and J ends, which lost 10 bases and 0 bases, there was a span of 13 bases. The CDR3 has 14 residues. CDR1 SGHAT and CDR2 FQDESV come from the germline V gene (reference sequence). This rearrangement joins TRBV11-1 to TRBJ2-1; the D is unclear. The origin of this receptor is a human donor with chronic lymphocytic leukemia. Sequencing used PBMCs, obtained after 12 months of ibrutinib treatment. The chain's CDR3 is CATSRQSSYNEQFF. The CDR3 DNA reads TGTGCCACCTCAAGACAATCCTCCTACAATGAGCAGTTCTTC.